Shown below are 14 T cell receptor beta chains from a single sample sequenced in a study of early T cells in non-severe SARS-CoV-2 infection. TCRdb reprocessed the 5' RACE reads via MiXCR and lists one record per CDR3 protein. Of about 33,000 distinct CDR3 sequences listed, around 4.6% are singletons. Sequencing was performed on whole blood. These receptors all come from an adult who was a healthcare worker with PCR-confirmed SARS-CoV-2 infection or an uninfected control (not recorded which).

This clonotype was recorded at least ten times. The chain links TRBV12-3 or TRBV12-4 to TRBJ1-1; 9 bases fit TRBD1. Trimming took 2 bases from V and 0 from J; bases not matched to a gene: 1. This CDR3 spans 15 amino acids. CDR3 nucleotide sequence: TGTGCCAGCAGTTTAAGGACAGGGGTGAACACTGAAGCTTTCTTT. Residues: CASSLRTGVNTEAFF.

This clonotype was counted at least ten times. V gene TRBV24-1 combines with J gene TRBJ2-3; TRBD1 is a possible D gene (5 bases). The CDR3 loop spans 15 amino acids. Germline lookup yields CDR1 KGHDR and CDR2 SFDVKD. Trimming cost V 3 bases and J 2 bases, with 11 bases left between them. CDR3 protein: CATSDMGRDTDTQYF. Here the CDR3 DNA reads TGTGCCACCAGTGATATGGGCAGGGACACAGATACGCAGTATTTT.

This clonotype was seen repeatedly, ten times or more. This chain uses TRBV20-1 with TRBJ2-3; 7 nucleotides match TRBD1. Trimming at V came to 4 bases and at J to 7 bases, leaving 8 bases not matched to a gene. CDR3 length: 13 residues. Germline-derived CDR1 and CDR2 are DFQATT and SNEGSKA (reference sequence). Here the CDR3 DNA reads TGCAGTGCTACTCCCGGGACAGACAATACGCAGTATTTT. As protein: CSATPGTDNTQYF.

This clonotype has at least ten counts. The CDR3 DNA follows: TGCGCCAGCAGCTTTGGGGACATCGGCTCCTACAATGAGCAGTTCTTC. Protein: CASSFGDIGSYNEQFF. This sequence joins TRBV5-1 and TRBJ2-1; D perhaps matches TRBD1 (6 bases). V was clipped by 2 bases and J by 0 bases, with 12 bases between them. CDR1 and CDR2 from the germline V gene are SGHRS and YFSETQ. This CDR3 spans 16 amino acids. Full variable domain (outside the CDR3, taken from reference TRBV5-1 and TRBJ2-1): KAGVTQTPRYLIKTRGQQVTLSCSPISGHRSVSWYQQTPGQGLQFLFEYFSETQRNKGNFPGRFSGRQFSNSRSEMNVSTLELGDSALYLCASSFGDIGSYNEQFFGPGTRLTVL.

CDR3 DNA sequence: TGTGCCAGCAGCCCACTACAGGGGGAACCCAAAAACATTCAGTACTTC. Protein sequence: CASSPLQGEPKNIQYF. V is TRBV7-9 and J is TRBJ2-4; the match to TRBD1 covers 8 bases. This CDR3 contains 16 residues. CDR1 and CDR2 from the germline V gene are SEHNR and FQNEAQ (reference sequence). The V segment lost 5 bases and the J segment 2 bases; nucleotides outside the gene matches: 8.

Many counts were recorded for this clonotype. The rearrangement links TRBV11-2 to TRBJ2-3, with D maybe TRBD2 (5 bases). The V end lost 5 bases, the J end lost 0 bases, and 21 bases lay between the germline ends. Germline V CDR1 and CDR2: SGHAT, FQNNGV. The CDR3 spans 18 residues. CDR3 coding DNA: TGTGCCAGCAGCCTAGGCCCTGGCAGAGCGGTCAGCACAGATACGCAGTATTTT. It yields the protein CASSLGPGRAVSTDTQYF.

This clonotype occurred a few times. The genes are TRBV24-1 and TRBJ2-1; D perhaps matches TRBD1 (6 bases). The CDR3 is 16 amino acids. Trimming left V 4 bases short and J 0 bases short, with 12 bases between. In germline, CDR1 is KGHDR, CDR2 SFDVKD. In DNA, the CDR3 is TGTGCCACCAGTGAGCAGGACAGCCGCTCCTACAATGAGCAGTTCTTC. Its protein product is CATSEQDSRSYNEQFF.

This clonotype was seen many times. The chain couples TRBV4-3 to TRBJ2-3; D perhaps matches TRBD2 (7 bases). The CDR3 has 17 amino acids. From germline, CDR1 is LGHNA and CDR2 YSLEER. The V end lost 0 bases, the J end lost 2 bases, and 15 bases lay between the germline ends. CDR3 amino acids: CASSQDPWGGATDTQYF. The CDR3 coding sequence is TGCGCCAGCAGCCAAGACCCCTGGGGGGGGGCCACAGATACGCAGTATTTT.

This clonotype was seen many times. The chain combines TRBV7-9 with TRBJ2-2; D call uncertain. Germline V lookup: CDR1 SEHNR, CDR2 FQNEAQ (reference sequence). V was pared by 4 bases and J by 9 bases, with 9 bases between. The CDR3 contains 12 residues. In DNA form, the CDR3 reads TGTGCCAGCAGCTCGCGCACGAGGGAGCTGTTTTTT. It is translated as CASSSRTRELFF. Full variable domain (rest looked up from reference TRBV7-9 and TRBJ2-2): DTGVSQNPRHKITKRGQNVTFRCDPISEHNRLYWYRQTLGQGPEFLTYFQNEAQLEKSRLLSDRFSAERPKGSFSTLEIQRTEQGDSAMYLCASSSRTRELFFGEGSRLTVL.

This clonotype was counted many times. CDR3: CASSLGTVQETQYF. CDR3 sequence (DNA): TGTGCCAGCAGCCTCGGGACAGTACAAGAGACCCAGTACTTC. The rearrangement links TRBV12-3 or TRBV12-4 to TRBJ2-5; 7 nucleotides match TRBD1. The ends lost 6 bases at V and 2 bases at J; junction bases unmatched: 6. This CDR3 has 14 residues.

This clonotype was seen many times. The V call is TRBV7-9, the J call TRBJ1-1; 8 bases are shared with TRBD1. Germline CDR1 and CDR2: SEHNR and FQNEAQ (reference sequence). The V and J ends lost 2 bases and 5 bases, in that order; junction bases with no gene match: 7. This CDR3 contains 15 residues. CDR3 bases: TGTGCCAGCAGCTTATCCGGACAGGGAAGGACTGAAGCTTTCTTT. As protein: CASSLSGQGRTEAFF.

Ten or more counts support this clonotype. The rearrangement joins TRBV20-1 to TRBJ1-2, with a weak D call TRBD1 (6 bases). CDR1 is DFQATT, CDR2 SNEGSKA, per germline (reference sequence). This CDR3 spans 14 amino acids. Trimming removed 4 bases from V and 0 bases from J, with 12 bases in between. The chain's CDR3 is CSATGELANYGYTF. The CDR3 DNA is TGCAGTGCTACAGGGGAATTAGCTAACTATGGCTACACCTTC.

This clonotype was seen repeatedly, ten times or more. This chain links TRBV7-2 with TRBJ2-2; D perhaps matches TRBD2 (6 bases). V lost 4 bases and J 6 bases, leaving 12 bases between the germline ends. CDR1 and CDR2 from the germline V gene are SGHTA and FQGNSA. The CDR3 has 14 residues. This CDR3 reads CASSWNRDSGELFF. CDR3 nucleotide sequence: TGTGCCAGCAGCTGGAACCGGGACTCCGGGGAGCTGTTTTTT.

The gene calls are TRBV2 and TRBJ1-2; D gene unclear. Germline V gene lookup returns CDR1 SNHLY and CDR2 FYNNEI. The CDR3 loop spans 12 amino acids. V lost 7 bases and J 8 bases, leaving 14 bases between the germline ends. The CDR3 nucleotides read TGTGCCAGCAAGGATGTAGGGAACGGCTACACCTTC. This sequence encodes CASKDVGNGYTF.